These T cell receptor beta chains were read from a single sample in a study of T cell responses to AZD1222 COVID-19 vaccine. Here immunoSEQ multiplex PCR was the method, and the copy in TCRdb shows in-frame clones only, minus some. This table has 120,000 or so clones, roughly 89% appearing once. Material: peripheral blood, obtained on day 0 of AZD1222 vaccination. Receptor source: an adult in good health. CDR3s include the opening cysteine and the closing phenylalanine or tryptophan. The D gene is left open where the match is weak. Clone size is given for some rows only: seen once, a few or many times, or a class if the clone is expanded.

size	V	J	D	CDR3	DNA
.	TRBV5-4	TRBJ1-2	.	CASSLASRAGYTF	TGTGCCAGCAGCTTGGCCTCGCGTGCTGGCTACACCTTC
.	TRBV30	TRBJ1-6	.	CAWSVGRAYSPLHF	TGTGCCTGGAGTGTAGGCAGGGCGTATTCACCCCTCCACTTT
.	TRBV3-1/TRBV3-2	TRBJ2-7	TRBD2	CASSQLAGVREQYF	TGTGCCAGCAGCCAGCTAGCGGGAGTACGCGAGCAGTACTTC
.	TRBV18	TRBJ1-5	.	CASSPDGVRSLPQHF	TGTGCCAGCTCACCAGACGGAGTTAGGTCACTGCCCCAGCATTTT
once	TRBV27	TRBJ2-7	.	CASSPLLGTKAYEQYF	TGTGCCAGCAGCCCGTTGTTAGGGACGAAGGCCTACGAGCAGTACTTC
.	TRBV28	TRBJ1-4	.	CASSFPGSNEKLFF	TGTGCCAGCAGTTTCCCAGGGTCTAATGAAAAACTGTTTTTT
.	TRBV7-9	TRBJ2-4	.	CASSLGQAAKNIQYF	TGTGCCAGCAGCTTAGGACAGGCGGCCAAAAACATTCAGTACTTC
few	TRBV6-5	TRBJ1-2	.	CASKDTGWIWTF	TGTGCCAGCAAGGACACCGGTTGGATTTGGACCTTC
.	TRBV7-9	TRBJ2-5	.	CASSLGTQETQYF	TGTGCCAGCAGCTTAGGGACACAAGAGACCCAGTACTTC
.	TRBV6-5	TRBJ2-7	.	CASGRTPYGEQYF	TGTGCCAGCGGCAGGACCCCCTACGGCGAGCAGTACTTC
.	TRBV27	TRBJ1-5	.	CASSGPGGGNQPQHF	TGTGCCAGCAGTGGCCCTGGCGGCGGCAATCAGCCCCAGCATTTT
.	TRBV15	TRBJ1-6	TRBD1	CATSRDPGTVPLHF	TGTGCCACCAGCAGAGATCCCGGGACAGTACCCCTCCACTTT
few	TRBV27	TRBJ1-1	TRBD1	CASSHRGPTEAFF	TGTGCCAGCAGTCACAGGGGGCCCACTGAAGCTTTCTTT
few	TRBV7-8	TRBJ1-6	TRBD1	CASSPRQGARSPLHF	TGTGCCAGCAGCCCCCGACAGGGGGCAAGGTCACCCCTCCACTTT
.	TRBV3-1/TRBV3-2	TRBJ1-1	.	CASSPSPLRLGINTEAFF	TGTGCCAGCAGCCCCTCTCCCTTGCGATTAGGAATTAACACTGAAGCTTTCTTT
.	TRBV6-5	TRBJ2-7	TRBD1	CASSYRDRDLEQYF	TGTGCCAGCAGTTACCGGGACAGGGACCTCGAGCAGTACTTC
.	TRBV6-5	TRBJ1-2	.	CASSYSRINYGYTF	TGTGCCAGCAGTTACTCGCGGATTAACTATGGCTACACCTTC
.	TRBV11-2	TRBJ1-1	TRBD1	CASSVRDRVYPTEAFF	TGTGCCAGCAGCGTCCGGGACAGGGTCTATCCCACTGAAGCTTTCTTT
.	TRBV4-2	TRBJ2-7	.	CASSQGLEPVYEQYF	TGTGCCAGCAGCCAAGGGCTGGAGCCGGTTTACGAGCAGTACTTC
few	TRBV5-6	TRBJ2-7	.	CASSLGQSYEQYF	TGTGCCAGCAGCTTGGGGCAGAGCTACGAGCAGTACTTC
.	TRBV7-6	TRBJ2-1	TRBD1	CASSLATGTAYNEQFF	TGTGCCAGCAGCTTAGCGACCGGGACAGCCTACAATGAGCAGTTCTTC
.	TRBV5-1	TRBJ1-3	.	CASSLWAPGNTIYF	TGCGCCAGCAGCTTGTGGGCCCCTGGAAACACCATATATTTT
.	TRBV12-3/TRBV12-4	TRBJ1-1	.	CASSLNTNTEAFF	TGTGCCAGCAGTTTAAATACAAACACTGAAGCTTTCTTT
few	TRBV5-6	TRBJ2-2	TRBD1	CASSLVTGGNTGELFF	TGTGCCAGCAGCTTGGTGACAGGGGGCAATACCGGGGAGCTGTTTTTT
.	TRBV18	TRBJ2-2	TRBD2	CASSPLASGRLDTGELFF	TGTGCCAGCTCACCACTCGCTAGCGGGAGATTGGACACCGGGGAGCTGTTTTTT
.	TRBV5-1	TRBJ1-5	.	CASSLGPNSPNQPQHF	TGCGCCAGCAGCTTGGGACCCAATAGCCCCAATCAGCCCCAGCATTTT
.	TRBV2	TRBJ2-1	TRBD2	CASKAGGTYNEQFF	TGTGCCAGCAAGGCGGGGGGGACCTACAATGAGCAGTTCTTC
.	TRBV12-5	TRBJ2-7	.	CASGLEGRTYEQYF	TGTGCTAGTGGTTTGGAAGGCAGAACCTACGAGCAGTACTTC
.	TRBV6-2/TRBV6-3	TRBJ1-1	.	CASSYNGRLAFF	TGTGCCAGCAGTTACAACGGGCGTTTGGCTTTCTTT
.	TRBV5-5	TRBJ1-5	.	CASSLDGQVRNQPQHF	TGTGCCAGCAGCTTGGATGGTCAAGTCCGCAATCAGCCCCAGCATTTT
.	TRBV19	TRBJ2-5	.	CASSGGETQYF	TGTGCCAGCTCTGGAGGAGAGACCCAGTACTTC